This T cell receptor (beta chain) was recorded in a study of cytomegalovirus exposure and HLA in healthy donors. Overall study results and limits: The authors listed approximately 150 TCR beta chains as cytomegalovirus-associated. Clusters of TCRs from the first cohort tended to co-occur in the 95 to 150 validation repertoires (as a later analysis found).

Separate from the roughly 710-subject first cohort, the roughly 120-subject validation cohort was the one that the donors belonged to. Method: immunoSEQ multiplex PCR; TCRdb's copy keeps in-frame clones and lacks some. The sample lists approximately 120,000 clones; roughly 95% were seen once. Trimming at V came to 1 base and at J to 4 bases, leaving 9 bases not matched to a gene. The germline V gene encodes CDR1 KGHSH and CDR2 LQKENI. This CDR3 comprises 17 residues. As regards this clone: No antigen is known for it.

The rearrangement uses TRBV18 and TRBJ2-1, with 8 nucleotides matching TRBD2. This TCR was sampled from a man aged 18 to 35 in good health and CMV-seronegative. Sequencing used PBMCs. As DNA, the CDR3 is TGTGCCAGCTCACCACTGACGGGAGGGCAGTCTTACAATGAGCAGTTCTTC. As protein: CASSPLTGGQSYNEQFF.